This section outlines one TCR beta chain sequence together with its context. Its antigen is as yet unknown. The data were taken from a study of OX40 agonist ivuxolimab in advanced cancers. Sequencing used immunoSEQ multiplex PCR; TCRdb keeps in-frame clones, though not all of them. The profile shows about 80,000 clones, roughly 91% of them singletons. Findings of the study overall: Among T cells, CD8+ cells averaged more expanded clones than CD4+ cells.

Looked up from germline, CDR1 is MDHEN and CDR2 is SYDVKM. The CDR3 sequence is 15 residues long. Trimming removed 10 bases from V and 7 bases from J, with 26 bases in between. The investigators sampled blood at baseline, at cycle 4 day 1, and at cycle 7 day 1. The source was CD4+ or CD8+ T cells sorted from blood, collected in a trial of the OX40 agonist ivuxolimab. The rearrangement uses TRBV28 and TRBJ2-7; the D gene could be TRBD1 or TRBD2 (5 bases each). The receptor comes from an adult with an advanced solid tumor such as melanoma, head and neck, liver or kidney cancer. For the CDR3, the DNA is TGTGCCACCGCGCCTGGGCAGGGCGGCCCGGGGGAGCAGTACTTC. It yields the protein CATAPGQGGPGEQYF.